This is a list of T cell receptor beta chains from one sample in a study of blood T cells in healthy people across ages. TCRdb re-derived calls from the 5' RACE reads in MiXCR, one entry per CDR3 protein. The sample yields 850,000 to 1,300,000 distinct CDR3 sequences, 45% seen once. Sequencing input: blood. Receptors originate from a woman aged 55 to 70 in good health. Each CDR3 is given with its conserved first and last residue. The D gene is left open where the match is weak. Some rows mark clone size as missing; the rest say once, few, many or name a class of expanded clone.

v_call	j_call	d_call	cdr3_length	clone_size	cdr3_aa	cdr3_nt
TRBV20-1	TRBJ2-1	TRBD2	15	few	CSALAGGGFGNEQFF	TGCAGTGCCTTAGCGGGAGGAGGCTTTGGCAATGAGCAGTTCTTC
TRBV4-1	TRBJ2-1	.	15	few	CASSQARAEGNEQFF	TGCGCCAGCAGCCAAGCGAGGGCCGAGGGGAATGAGCAGTTCTTC
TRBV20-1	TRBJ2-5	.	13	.	CSVSGPKGETQYF	TGCAGTGTCAGCGGCCCAAAGGGAGAGACCCAGTACTTC
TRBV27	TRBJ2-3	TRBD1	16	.	CASSLTLRGRTDTQYF	TGTGCCAGCAGTTTAACCCTCAGGGGGCGCACAGATACGCAGTATTTT
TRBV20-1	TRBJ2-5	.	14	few	CSASYPGMGGEQYF	TGCAGTGCTAGCTACCCAGGGATGGGAGGAGAGCAGTACTTC
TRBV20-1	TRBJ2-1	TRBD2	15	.	CSARDQSSGRGEQFF	TGCAGTGCTAGAGATCAGTCTAGCGGGAGAGGGGAGCAGTTCTTC
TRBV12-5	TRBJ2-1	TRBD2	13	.	CASGGAGDNEQFF	TGTGCTAGTGGGGGAGCGGGAGACAATGAGCAGTTCTTC
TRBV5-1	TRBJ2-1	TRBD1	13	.	CASSIGTVNEQFF	TGCGCCAGCAGCATCGGGACAGTCAATGAGCAGTTCTTC
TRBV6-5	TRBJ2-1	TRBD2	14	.	CASSTGGPLNEQFF	TGTGCCAGCTCAACGGGAGGGCCCCTCAATGAGCAGTTCTTC
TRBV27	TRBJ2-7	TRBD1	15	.	CASRRAQGASYEQYF	TGTGCCAGCAGACGAGCGCAGGGGGCATCCTACGAGCAGTACTTC
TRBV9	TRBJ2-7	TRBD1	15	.	CASSGPGQGPYEQYF	TGTGCCAGCAGCGGGCCGGGACAGGGTCCCTACGAGCAGTACTTC
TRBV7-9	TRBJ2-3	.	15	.	CASSSAVGPGDTQYF	TGTGCCAGCAGCTCAGCGGTCGGGCCAGGAGATACGCAGTATTTT
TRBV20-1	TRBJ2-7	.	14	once	CSGSFSGTSYEQYF	TGCAGTGGATCCTTCTCGGGCACATCCTACGAGCAGTACTTC
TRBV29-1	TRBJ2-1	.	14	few	CSVARALSYNEQFF	TGCAGCGTTGCTAGGGCCCTCTCCTACAATGAGCAGTTCTTC
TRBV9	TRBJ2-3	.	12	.	CASGASRDTQYF	TGTGCCAGCGGTGCCAGTCGAGATACGCAGTATTTT
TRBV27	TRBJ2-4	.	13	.	CASSSDRQNIQYF	TGTGCCAGCAGTTCAGACAGACAAAACATTCAGTACTTC
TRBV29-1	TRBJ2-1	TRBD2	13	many	CSVDLGGSNEQFF	TGCAGCGTTGATTTGGGCGGGAGCAATGAGCAGTTCTTC
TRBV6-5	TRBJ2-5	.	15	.	CASSPLGATQETQYF	TGTGCCAGCAGCCCCCTAGGGGCAACCCAAGAGACCCAGTACTTC
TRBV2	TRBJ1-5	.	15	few	CASSERQVPNQPQHF	TGTGCCAGCAGTGAAAGACAGGTTCCTAATCAGCCCCAGCATTTT
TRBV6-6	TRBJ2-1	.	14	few	CASTPTSSYNEQFF	TGTGCCAGCACCCCCACTAGCAGCTACAATGAGCAGTTCTTC
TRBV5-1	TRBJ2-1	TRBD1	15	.	CASTNRQGAYNEQFF	TGCGCCAGCACGAATAGACAGGGGGCCTACAATGAGCAGTTCTTC
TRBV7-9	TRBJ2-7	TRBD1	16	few	CASSLASGTGTYEQYF	TGTGCCAGCAGCTTAGCTTCCGGGACAGGAACCTACGAGCAGTACTTC
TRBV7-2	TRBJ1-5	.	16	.	CASSLGQSAGNQPQHF	TGTGCCAGCAGCTTAGGACAGTCGGCTGGCAATCAGCCCCAGCATTTT
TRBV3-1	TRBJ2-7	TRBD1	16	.	CASSPPGQGITYEQYF	TGTGCCAGCAGCCCTCCGGGACAGGGGATTACCTACGAGCAGTACTTC
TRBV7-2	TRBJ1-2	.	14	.	CASSLTPTDYGYTF	TGTGCCAGCAGCTTAACTCCCACGGACTATGGCTACACCTTC
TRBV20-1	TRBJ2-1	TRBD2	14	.	CSARDTSGIGEQFF	TGCAGTGCTAGAGATACTAGCGGGATAGGCGAGCAGTTCTTC
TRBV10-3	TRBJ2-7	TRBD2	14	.	CAISEAGTSDEQYF	TGTGCCATCAGTGAGGCCGGGACTAGTGACGAGCAGTACTTC
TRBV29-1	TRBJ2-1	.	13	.	CSVGGTYYNEQFF	TGCAGCGTTGGAGGAACTTACTACAATGAGCAGTTCTTC
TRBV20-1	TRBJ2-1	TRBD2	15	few	CSARGSSGMRNEQFF	TGCAGTGCTAGAGGGTCTAGCGGAATGAGGAATGAGCAGTTCTTC
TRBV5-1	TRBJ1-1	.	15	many	CASSLAGDLNTEAFF	TGCGCCAGCAGCTTGGCGGGGGATCTGAACACTGAAGCTTTCTTT
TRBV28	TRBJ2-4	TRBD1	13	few	CASSPGQPNIQYF	TGTGCCAGCAGTCCGGGACAGCCAAACATTCAGTACTTC
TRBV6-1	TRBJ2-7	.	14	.	CASSDLGVTYEQYF	TGTGCCAGCAGTGATTTGGGCGTTACCTACGAGCAGTACTTC
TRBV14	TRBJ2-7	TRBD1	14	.	CASSQNTGVNEQYF	TGTGCCAGCAGCCAAAATACAGGGGTTAACGAGCAGTACTTC